This is a list of T cell receptor beta chains from one sample in a study of response to subunit inactivated influenza vaccine. TCRdb recomputed calls from the RT-PCR reads with MiXCR, one row per CDR3 protein. The sample lists some 540,000 distinct CDR3 sequences, around 21% occurring once. The same sample was also used in a study of T cells expressing NK-cell markers.

Sample: CD4+ T cells sorted from PBMCs, taken 11 to 12 days after vaccination. The origin of the receptors is a man between 50 and 59 years old who received an inactivated influenza vaccine. CDR3s include the opening cysteine and the closing phenylalanine or tryptophan. Each record gives: J gene, D gene, V gene, clone size, CDR3 protein, CDR3 DNA. D genes are given only for firm matches. Rows may omit the clone size; those that give it use once, few, many or a size class.

TRBJ2-5,.,TRBV6-1,.,CASRGGGPGEAQYF,TGTGCCAGCCGGGGTGGGGGCCCGGGGGAGGCCCAGTACTTC
TRBJ1-1,.,TRBV2,few,CASSEERNTEAFF,TGTGCCAGCAGTGAAGAAAGGAACACTGAAGCTTTCTTT
TRBJ2-7,TRBD1,TRBV14,.,CASSQDRGGPNEQYF,TGTGCCAGCAGCCAAGATCGAGGGGGCCCCAACGAGCAGTACTTC
TRBJ2-1,TRBD2,TRBV11-2,.,CASSLSGGQAEQFF,TGTGCCAGCAGCCTTAGCGGGGGCCAGGCAGAGCAGTTCTTC
TRBJ2-1,.,TRBV2,.,CASSAIPHNEQFF,TGTGCCAGCAGTGCGATTCCTCACAATGAGCAGTTCTTC
TRBJ2-2,TRBD2,TRBV12-3/TRBV12-4,.,CASRGLAGDTGELFF,TGTGCCAGCAGGGGACTAGCGGGAGACACCGGGGAGCTGTTTTTT
TRBJ1-5,TRBD1,TRBV6-2/TRBV6-3,.,CASNLDRALEGQPQHF,TGTGCCAGCAATCTTGACAGGGCCCTTGAAGGCCAGCCCCAGCATTTT
TRBJ2-5,TRBD2,TRBV5-1,many,CASSSGGGSGETQYF,TGCGCCAGCAGCTCCGGGGGGGGCAGCGGTGAGACCCAGTACTTC
TRBJ2-7,.,TRBV5-6,few,CASSHMGAAYEQYF,TGTGCCAGCAGCCACATGGGGGCGGCCTACGAGCAGTACTTC
TRBJ2-5,.,TRBV9,few,CASSVASKETQYF,TGTGCCAGCAGCGTAGCCAGTAAGGAGACCCAGTACTTC
TRBJ2-6,.,TRBV15,.,CATSRRTLSGANVLTF,TGTGCCACCAGCAGACGTACCCTCTCTGGGGCCAACGTCCTGACTTTC
TRBJ1-1,TRBD1,TRBV5-1,few,CASSEGQLNTEAFF,TGCGCCAGCAGCGAGGGACAGCTGAACACTGAAGCTTTCTTT
TRBJ1-2,TRBD1,TRBV4-1,few,CASSRDRGRDGYTF,TGCGCCAGCAGCCGAGACAGGGGAAGGGATGGCTACACCTTC
TRBJ1-2,TRBD1,TRBV12-3/TRBV12-4,.,CASSLKRQGASGYTF,TGTGCCAGCAGTCTTAAAAGACAGGGGGCAAGTGGCTACACCTTC
TRBJ2-7,.,TRBV7-8,few,CASSLVRDSRYEQYF,TGTGCCAGCAGCTTAGTAAGGGACTCCCGCTACGAGCAGTACTTC
TRBJ2-2,TRBD2,TRBV7-2,few,CASSLHSGGANTGELFF,TGTGCCAGCAGCCTCCATAGCGGGGGGGCTAACACCGGGGAGCTGTTTTTT
TRBJ2-5,.,TRBV5-6,few,CASSPTVGETQYF,TGTGCCAGCAGCCCCACCGTGGGGGAGACCCAGTACTTC
TRBJ2-5,.,TRBV5-1,few,CASTLADGSETQYF,TGCGCCAGCACCCTAGCCGACGGTTCGGAGACCCAGTACTTC
TRBJ2-5,TRBD2,TRBV5-1,many,CASSWTSGSGETQYF,TGCGCCAGCAGCTGGACTAGCGGGAGTGGAGAGACCCAGTACTTC
TRBJ1-1,.,TRBV5-1,.,CASRSGKNTEAFF,TGCGCCAGCAGATCCGGCAAAAACACTGAAGCTTTCTTT
TRBJ1-2,.,TRBV11-2,.,CASSTVGGPANYGYTF,TGTGCCAGCAGCACCGTCGGAGGACCCGCTAACTATGGCTACACCTTC
TRBJ1-4,.,TRBV20-1,few,CSARDHGGRYNEKLFF,TGCAGTGCTAGAGATCACGGTGGCAGATACAATGAAAAACTGTTTTTT
TRBJ2-1,TRBD2,TRBV6-2/TRBV6-3,.,CASSGGLGSYNEQFF,TGTGCCAGCAGTGGGGGACTAGGCTCCTACAATGAGCAGTTCTTC
TRBJ1-1,.,TRBV20-1,many,CSARKGSDTEAFF,TGCAGTGCTAGGAAAGGTTCGGACACTGAAGCTTTCTTT
TRBJ1-6,.,TRBV5-6,.,CASSATLQGSSHNSPLHF,TGTGCCAGCAGCGCGACTCTACAGGGTTCTTCACATAATTCACCCCTCCACTTT
TRBJ2-2,.,TRBV11-2,many,CASSSGRRNTGELFF,TGTGCCAGCAGCTCGGGACGGAGAAACACCGGGGAGCTGTTTTTT
TRBJ2-3,TRBD2,TRBV5-1,.,CASSLTAGGSRTDTQYF,TGCGCCAGCAGCTTGACGGCGGGAGGGTCTCGCACAGATACGCAGTATTTT
TRBJ2-1,.,TRBV12-3/TRBV12-4,few,CASSQDLRSEQFF,TGTGCCAGCAGTCAAGACCTCCGAAGTGAGCAGTTCTTC
TRBJ2-7,.,TRBV5-1,few,CASSLHGDYEQYF,TGCGCCAGCAGCTTGCATGGGGACTACGAGCAGTACTTC
TRBJ1-2,.,TRBV12-3/TRBV12-4,few,CASSPGPVGGYTF,TGTGCCAGCAGTCCGGGACCGGTCGGAGGCTACACCTTC
TRBJ2-3,.,TRBV5-5,few,CASSLMAGSTDTQYF,TGTGCCAGCAGCTTGATGGCGGGTAGCACAGATACGCAGTATTTT
TRBJ2-7,.,TRBV7-2,.,CASSLGPRDLGVEQYF,TGTGCCAGCAGCTTAGGTCCCCGGGACCTGGGCGTTGAGCAGTACTTC
TRBJ2-7,TRBD1,TRBV4-3,.,CASSTRDRDEQYF,TGCGCCAGCAGCACCCGGGACAGGGACGAGCAGTACTTC
TRBJ1-2,.,TRBV18,.,CASSPGRQTYYGYTF,TGTGCCAGCTCACCTGGCAGACAAACCTACTATGGCTACACCTTC
TRBJ2-3,TRBD2,TRBV3-1,.,CASSQGTSGGSGDTQYF,TGTGCCAGCAGCCAAGGTACGAGCGGGGGGTCCGGAGATACGCAGTATTTT
TRBJ2-1,.,TRBV28,once,CASSLLPGGYSEQFF,TGTGCCAGCAGTTTACTACCCGGAGGCTACAGTGAGCAGTTCTTC
TRBJ2-7,TRBD2,TRBV4-3,few,CASSEWTSGVQRYF,TGCGCCAGCAGCGAATGGACTAGCGGGGTTCAGCGGTACTTC
TRBJ2-7,TRBD1,TRBV2,.,CASNLGQSYEQYF,TGTGCCAGCAACCTGGGACAGTCCTACGAGCAGTACTTC
TRBJ2-5,.,TRBV7-8,.,CASSLGPLGVETQYF,TGTGCCAGCAGCCTTGGACCTCTCGGGGTGGAGACCCAGTACTTC
TRBJ2-4,.,TRBV6-1,few,CASSERLGEAKNIQYF,TGTGCCAGCAGTGAGCGCCTCGGGGAAGCCAAAAACATTCAGTACTTC
TRBJ2-5,.,TRBV18,many,CASSPDPLLIQETQYF,TGTGCCAGCTCACCAGATCCTCTCTTAATCCAGGAGACCCAGTACTTC
TRBJ2-7,TRBD1,TRBV27,.,CASSLKPNTGQSRNFYEQYF,TGTGCCAGCAGTTTAAAGCCGAATACGGGACAGTCGCGAAATTTCTACGAGCAGTACTTC
TRBJ2-3,.,TRBV7-2,.,CASSLMVDSTDTQYF,TGTGCCAGCAGCTTAATGGTTGACTCAACAGATACGCAGTATTTT
TRBJ2-5,.,TRBV4-2,.,CASSQEYTGRETQYF,TGTGCCAGCAGCCAAGAATATACAGGGCGAGAGACCCAGTACTTC